These T cell receptor beta chains were read from a single sample in a study of spatial heterogeneity in lung cancer. TCRdb reanalysed the 5' RACE reads using MiXCR and keeps one entry per CDR3 protein. Among fewer than 45,000 distinct CDR3 sequences listed, about 10% were seen once. The sample here was PBMCs, taken at follow-up. The receptors stem from a female donor with early-stage non-small cell lung cancer. The CDR3 runs from the conserved cysteine through the conserved F or W. The D gene is left open where the match is weak. Clone size is stated in some rows and not others, as once, few, many or a class when expanded.

J gene | D gene | V gene | clone size | CDR3 DNA | CDR3 protein
TRBJ1-1 | TRBD1 | TRBV14 | many | TGTGCCAGCGGGACAGGGCCGACTGAAGCTTTCTTT | CASGTGPTEAFF
TRBJ2-5 | NA | TRBV20-1 | many | TGCAGTGCTACTCTTACTAGCGAGACCCAGTACTTC | CSATLTSETQYF
TRBJ2-1 | NA | TRBV6-2/TRBV6-3 | many | TGTGCCAGCAGTCCATTTGGTGACAATGAGCAGTTCTTC | CASSPFGDNEQFF
TRBJ2-5 | NA | TRBV5-1 | many | TGCGCCAGCAGCTTGGCCTCACAGGGAGGGGCCCAGTACTTC | CASSLASQGGAQYF
TRBJ1-6 | TRBD1 | TRBV18 | NA | TGTGCCAGCTCCCCTGGGACAGGGGCGGATTCACCCCTCCACTTT | CASSPGTGADSPLHF
TRBJ2-3 | TRBD2 | TRBV5-1 | medium-sized | TGCGCCAGCAGCCTCGGGAGGGGGTCAGCCGGCACAGATACGCAGTATTTT | CASSLGRGSAGTDTQYF
TRBJ1-1 | NA | TRBV7-2 | many | TGTGCCAGCAGCTTAGATTTTCAGGTTCGCACTGAAGCTTTCTTT | CASSLDFQVRTEAFF
TRBJ2-1 | NA | TRBV7-8 | many | TGTGCCAGCAGCTTCCGGGGCTATTACAATGAGCAGTTCTTC | CASSFRGYYNEQFF
TRBJ2-7 | NA | TRBV5-1 | few | TGCGCCAGCAGCCTGGGCTCCGGGTTTGAAGAGCAGTACTTC | CASSLGSGFEEQYF
TRBJ1-6 | NA | TRBV7-9 | NA | TGTGCCAGCAGCCCGCTACTACAAGGCTCCCCCCTCCACTTT | CASSPLLQGSPLHF
TRBJ2-7 | NA | TRBV4-2 | NA | TGTGCCAGCAGCCAAGATACTTCCTCCTACGAGCAGTACTTC | CASSQDTSSYEQYF
TRBJ1-1 | TRBD1 | TRBV12-3/TRBV12-4 | NA | TGTGCCAGCAGTTTAGGGGGACAGTTAACCACTGAAGCTTTCTTT | CASSLGGQLTTEAFF
TRBJ2-7 | NA | TRBV5-1 | NA | TGCGCCAGCAGCTTAGGGTCGGGTGAGCAGTACTTC | CASSLGSGEQYF
TRBJ1-4 | NA | TRBV4-1 | NA | TGCGCCAGCAGCCAAGAGAAGGACAGATCTGAAAAACTGTTTTTT | CASSQEKDRSEKLFF
TRBJ2-5 | NA | TRBV29-1 | many | TGCAGCGTTGCGAGGGGCCAAGAGACCCAGTACTTC | CSVARGQETQYF
TRBJ2-6 | TRBD1 | TRBV5-1 | many | TGCGCCAGCAGCCCGCGGACAGGGGCCCCGGGAGGGGCCAACGTCCTGACTTTC | CASSPRTGAPGGANVLTF
TRBJ2-5 | TRBD2 | TRBV7-8 | NA | TGTGCCAGCAGCTTCCGGGCAGCGGGGGTGGAAGAGACCCAGTACTTC | CASSFRAAGVEETQYF
TRBJ2-4 | TRBD2 | TRBV20-1 | many | TGCAGTGTTGGGACTAGCGGAAACATTCAGTACTTC | CSVGTSGNIQYF
TRBJ1-1 | NA | TRBV9 | many | TGTGCCAGCAGCGTAGCCATGAACACTGAAGCTTTCTTT | CASSVAMNTEAFF
TRBJ2-1 | NA | TRBV7-9 | many | TGTGCCAGCAGCCCGCAGGGGGGGGCCTGGGAGGATGAGCAGTTCTTC | CASSPQGGAWEDEQFF
TRBJ2-5 | TRBD1 | TRBV29-1 | few | TGCAGCGTAGCGGTGACAGGGGACCAAGAGACCCAGTACTTC | CSVAVTGDQETQYF
TRBJ2-3 | TRBD2 | TRBV4-2 | many | TGTGCCAGCAGCCAGGCCACTAGCGGGGGGGCCGGTAGCACAGATACGCAGTATTTT | CASSQATSGGAGSTDTQYF
TRBJ1-2 | NA | TRBV19 | NA | TGTGCCAGTACCGCATTCAACACAAACTATGGCTACACCTTC | CASTAFNTNYGYTF
TRBJ1-5 | NA | TRBV28 | many | TGTGCCAGCAGTCCCGGACAACCGTATCAGCCCCAGCATTTT | CASSPGQPYQPQHF
TRBJ1-3 | NA | TRBV2 | many | TGTGCCAGCAGTGAAGAATATAGCACCATATATTTT | CASSEEYSTIYF
TRBJ1-6 | TRBD1 | TRBV9 | NA | TGTGCCAGCAGCCGAGATCTGGGACAGGGGAATTCACCCCTCCACTTT | CASSRDLGQGNSPLHF
TRBJ2-7 | TRBD1 | TRBV7-9 | NA | TGTGCCAGCAGCCCGCCGCGGGACAGGGAACCCTACGAGCAGTACTTC | CASSPPRDREPYEQYF
TRBJ2-7 | NA | TRBV12-3/TRBV12-4 | few | TGTGCCAGCAGCCCCGGGAGGGGGCTGGTCGAGCAGTACTTC | CASSPGRGLVEQYF
TRBJ1-3 | NA | TRBV28 | NA | TGTGCCAGCAGTTTCCAGCATAGCTCTGGAAACACCATATATTTT | CASSFQHSSGNTIYF
TRBJ2-1 | NA | TRBV2 | few | TGTGCCAGCAGTGAGACAGGGACTACCGTTAATGAGCAGTTCTTC | CASSETGTTVNEQFF
TRBJ2-7 | NA | TRBV19 | few | TGTGCCAGTAGTGCCCGGGCGGAATCCTACGAGCAGTACTTC | CASSARAESYEQYF
TRBJ2-2 | NA | TRBV7-9 | many | TGTGCCAGCAGCCGGGCAAGGTCCACCGGGGAGCTGTTTTTT | CASSRARSTGELFF
TRBJ2-7 | NA | TRBV5-1 | many | TGCGCCAGCAGCTTGGTATGGGGGGCAGGCTACGAGCAGTACTTC | CASSLVWGAGYEQYF
TRBJ1-5 | NA | TRBV20-1 | NA | TGCAGTGCTAGAGCCAGGCAGGGGAATCAGCCCCAGCATTTT | CSARARQGNQPQHF
TRBJ2-6 | TRBD1 | TRBV20-1 | many | TGCAGTGCTAGCGACAGGGTTGGGGCCAACGTCCTGACTTTC | CSASDRVGANVLTF
TRBJ2-5 | NA | TRBV7-8 | NA | TGTGCCAGCAGCTTTCGACCCGGGTCCCAGTACTTC | CASSFRPGSQYF
TRBJ1-2 | NA | TRBV12-3/TRBV12-4 | many | TGTGCCAGCACCCCCGGGGCTAACTATGGCTACACCTTC | CASTPGANYGYTF
TRBJ2-5 | NA | TRBV28 | many | TGTGCCAGCACCGGAGAGCTTCAAGAGACCCAGTACTTC | CASTGELQETQYF
TRBJ2-2 | NA | TRBV7-2 | many | TGTGCCAGCAGTCCACAGGGTCGGGGGACCGGGGAGCTGTTTTTT | CASSPQGRGTGELFF
TRBJ2-3 | TRBD2 | TRBV6-1 | many | TGTGCCAGCAGTCCTAGCGGGGGCCAGGGAGATACGCAGTATTTT | CASSPSGGQGDTQYF
TRBJ2-7 | NA | TRBV20-1 | NA | TGCAGTGCTAGAGATAGGGGGGTTCTCTCCTACGAGCAGTACTTC | CSARDRGVLSYEQYF
TRBJ1-2 | NA | TRBV9 | few | TGTGCCAGCACCACAGAGCCCTATGGCTACACCTTC | CASTTEPYGYTF
TRBJ2-3 | NA | TRBV5-1 | many | TGCGCCAGCAGCACTAGGACTTACACAGATACGCAGTATTTT | CASSTRTYTDTQYF
TRBJ2-3 | NA | TRBV4-2 | NA | TGTGCCAGCAGCCCGATTGGGGGGGCCGAAGATACGCAGTATTTT | CASSPIGGAEDTQYF
TRBJ2-3 | TRBD2 | TRBV7-3 | few | TGTGCCAGCAGCTTTAACCCGACTAGCGGGGGCACAGAGACCCATACGCAGTATTTT | CASSFNPTSGGTETHTQYF